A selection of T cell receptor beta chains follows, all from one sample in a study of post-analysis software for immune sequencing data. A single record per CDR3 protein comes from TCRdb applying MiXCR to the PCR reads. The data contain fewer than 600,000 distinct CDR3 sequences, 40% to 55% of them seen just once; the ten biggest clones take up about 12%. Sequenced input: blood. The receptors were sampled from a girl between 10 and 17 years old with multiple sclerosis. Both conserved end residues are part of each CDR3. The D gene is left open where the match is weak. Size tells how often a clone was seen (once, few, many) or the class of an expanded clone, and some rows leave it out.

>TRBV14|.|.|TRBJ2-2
TGTGCCAGCAGCCAATTCTACAGTTCCACCGGGGAGCTGTTTTTT
CASSQFYSSTGELFF
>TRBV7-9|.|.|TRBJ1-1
TGTGCCAGCAGCCCACAGGCGACTGAAGCTTTCTTT
CASSPQATEAFF
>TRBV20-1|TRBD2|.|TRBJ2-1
TGCAGTGCGATGAGCGGGAGGTCGACCTCCTACAATGAGCAGTTCTTC
CSAMSGRSTSYNEQFF
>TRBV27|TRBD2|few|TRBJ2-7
TGTGCCAGCCCACGGAGGGAACGAGAGACTAGCGGGAGTCCGTCCTACGAGCAGTACTTC
CASPRRERETSGSPSYEQYF
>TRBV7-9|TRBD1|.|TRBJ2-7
TGTGCCAGCAGCTTCCCCAAAGAGCCCCGGGACAGTGCTACCTACGAGCAGTACTTC
CASSFPKEPRDSATYEQYF
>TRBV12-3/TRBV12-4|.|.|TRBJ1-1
TGTGCCAGCAGTTACCCTGGGGTAAGTGAAGCTTTCTTT
CASSYPGVSEAFF
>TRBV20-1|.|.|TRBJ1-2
TGCAGTGCGTACGACAGGTCGGAAACAGCTAACTATGGCTACACCTTC
CSAYDRSETANYGYTF
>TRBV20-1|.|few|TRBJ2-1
TGCAGTGCTAGAGATCACGGTAGCTCCTACAATGAGCAGTTCTTC
CSARDHGSSYNEQFF
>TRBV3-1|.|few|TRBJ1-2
TGTGCCAGCAGCCAAGATAATGGAGGGTTGGGCTACACCTTC
CASSQDNGGLGYTF
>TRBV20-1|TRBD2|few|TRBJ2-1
TGCAGTGCCAACCCCGGGACTAGCGGGGGCTACAATGAGCAGTTCTTC
CSANPGTSGGYNEQFF
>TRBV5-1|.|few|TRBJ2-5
TGCGCCAGCAGCTTGGCCTCAACTAGACAAGAGACCCAGTACTTC
CASSLASTRQETQYF
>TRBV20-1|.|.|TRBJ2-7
TGCAGTGCAACCAATGGCGGGCTAGCGAGCTCCTACGAGCAGTACTTC
CSATNGGLASSYEQYF
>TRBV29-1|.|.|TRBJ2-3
TGCAGCTCCGAGGGCTCCGGGGATACAACAGATACGCAGTATTTT
CSSEGSGDTTDTQYF
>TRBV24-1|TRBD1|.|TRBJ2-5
TGTGCCACCAGCCCACAGGGGCGGGAGACCCAGTACTTC
CATSPQGRETQYF
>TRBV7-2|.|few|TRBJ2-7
TGTGCCAGCACGCCCGGTGGGGGAGATGACTACGAGCAGTACTTC
CASTPGGGDDYEQYF
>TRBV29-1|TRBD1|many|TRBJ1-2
TGCAGCGTTGAGGGACAGTCCTCAAACTATGGCTACACCTTC
CSVEGQSSNYGYTF
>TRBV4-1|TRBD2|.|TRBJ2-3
TGCGCCAGCAGCCATCCTCCGGGACTAGCGGGAGGGGTTGACCCAGATACGCAGTATTTT
CASSHPPGLAGGVDPDTQYF
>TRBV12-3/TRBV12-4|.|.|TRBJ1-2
TGTGCCAGCAGTTTTGTCCCGACAGTCACCTATGGCTACACCTTC
CASSFVPTVTYGYTF
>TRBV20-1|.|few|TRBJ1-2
TGCAGTGCCCCCCAGAGTGGCTACACCTTC
CSAPQSGYTF
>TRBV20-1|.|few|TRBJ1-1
TGCAGTGTAACGGACGGGAACACTGAAGCTTTCTTT
CSVTDGNTEAFF
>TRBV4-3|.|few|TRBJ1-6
TGCGCCAGCAGCCAAGGGGGAGGGCAGAGTGGTTCACCCCTCCACTTT
CASSQGGGQSGSPLHF
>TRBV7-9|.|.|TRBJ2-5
TGTGCCAGCAGCGAGGGGCGTGAGACCCAGTACTTC
CASSEGRETQYF
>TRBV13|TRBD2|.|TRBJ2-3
TGTGCCAGCAGCTCCAACCGGGGACTAGCGGGAGAAGCAGATACGCAGTATTTT
CASSSNRGLAGEADTQYF
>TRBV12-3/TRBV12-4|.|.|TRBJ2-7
TGTGTCAGCACTCCAAATGGCCCTGAGCAGTACTTC
CVSTPNGPEQYF
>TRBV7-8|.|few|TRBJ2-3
TGTGCCAGCAGCTTACGGACTAGCACAGATACGCAGTATTTT
CASSLRTSTDTQYF
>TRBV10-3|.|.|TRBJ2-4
TGTGCCATCAGTGTGACGGGTTCGGGAGACATTCAGTACTTC
CAISVTGSGDIQYF
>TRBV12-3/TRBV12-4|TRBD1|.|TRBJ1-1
TGTGCCAGCAGTAAGACAGGGCGGACTGAAGCTTTCTTT
CASSKTGRTEAFF
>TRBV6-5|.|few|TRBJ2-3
TGTGCCAGCAGTTACTCACAAGGTTATACGCAGTATTTT
CASSYSQGYTQYF
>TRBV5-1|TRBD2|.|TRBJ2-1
TGCGCCAGCAGCCCCCCCGGGACTAGCGGGAGGGCCGTCTACAATGAGCAGTTCTTC
CASSPPGTSGRAVYNEQFF
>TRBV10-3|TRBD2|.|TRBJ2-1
TGTGCCATCAGTGAGTCGTTAGCGGGTGTCTACAATGAGCAGTTCTTC
CAISESLAGVYNEQFF
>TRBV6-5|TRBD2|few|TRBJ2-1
TGTGCCAGCAGTTACTTGGGACTAGCGGGATTTGGCAATGAGCAGTTCTTC
CASSYLGLAGFGNEQFF
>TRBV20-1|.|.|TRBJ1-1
TGCAGTGGGGGCAGACAGAACACTGAAGCTTTCTTT
CSGGRQNTEAFF
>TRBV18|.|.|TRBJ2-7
TGTGCCAGCTCACCTACTTACAGGGCTGGGTTCTCCGAGCAGTACTTC
CASSPTYRAGFSEQYF
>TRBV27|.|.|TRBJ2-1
TGTGCCAGCAGTTTCGACTCTTACTCCTACAATGAGCAGTTCTTC
CASSFDSYSYNEQFF
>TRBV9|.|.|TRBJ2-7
TGTGCCAGCAGCGCGGGACTGGCCTACTACGAGCAGTACTTC
CASSAGLAYYEQYF
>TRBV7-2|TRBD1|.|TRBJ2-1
TGTGCCAGCAGCTTTAGGGGGCAGGCTGAGCAGTTCTTC
CASSFRGQAEQFF
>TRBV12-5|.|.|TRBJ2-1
TGTGCTAGTGGTTTGGACGGGAGCTCCTACAATGAGCAGTTCTTC
CASGLDGSSYNEQFF
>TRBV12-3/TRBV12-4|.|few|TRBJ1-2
TGTGCCAGCAGCCCACTTGGCAGTGGGGCGAGTGGCTACACCTTC
CASSPLGSGASGYTF
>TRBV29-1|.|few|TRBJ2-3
TGCAGCGTTGAAGGGGGAGGGGGCCCCACAGATACGCAGTATTTT
CSVEGGGGPTDTQYF
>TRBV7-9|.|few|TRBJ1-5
TGTGCCAGCAGCCCAGAGGTCAATCAGCCCCAGCATTTT
CASSPEVNQPQHF
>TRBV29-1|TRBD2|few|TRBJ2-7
TGCAGCGTCGGGGGGACTTACGAGCAGTACTTC
CSVGGTYEQYF
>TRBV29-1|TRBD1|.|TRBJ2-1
TGCAGCGTTGCGGGACAGGGGAACGATGAGCAGTTCTTC
CSVAGQGNDEQFF
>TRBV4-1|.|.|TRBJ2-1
TGCGCCAGCAGCCAAGGGTGGCTAGCCGATTCCTACAATGAGCAGTTCTTC
CASSQGWLADSYNEQFF
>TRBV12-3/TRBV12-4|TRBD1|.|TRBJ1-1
TGTGCCAGCAGGCCGGGACAGGGCTTCTCTGAAGCTTTCTTT
CASRPGQGFSEAFF
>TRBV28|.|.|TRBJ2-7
TGTGCCAGCAGTTTACAGCGGTCCTACGAGCAGTACTTC
CASSLQRSYEQYF
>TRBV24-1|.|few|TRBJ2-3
TGTGCCACCTCAATTCCTAGCACAGATACGCAGTATTTT
CATSIPSTDTQYF
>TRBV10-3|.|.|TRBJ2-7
TGTGCCACCCAGACAGAAGGTACCGAGCAGTACTTC
CATQTEGTEQYF
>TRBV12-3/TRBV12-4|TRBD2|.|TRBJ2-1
TGTGCCAGCAGTTTAGGCCAGGGAGGGAACAATGAGCAGTTCTTC
CASSLGQGGNNEQFF
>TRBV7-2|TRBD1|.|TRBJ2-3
TGTGCCAGCAGCTTGACCGGGACAGGGTCCCCAGATACGCAGTATTTT
CASSLTGTGSPDTQYF
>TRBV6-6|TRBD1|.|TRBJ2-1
TGTGCCAGCAGTTTGACAGGGGGGGCCGGCAATGAGCAGTTCTTC
CASSLTGGAGNEQFF
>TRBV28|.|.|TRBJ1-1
TGTGCCAGCACCCTTGGGGGAATGAACACTGAAGCTTTCTTT
CASTLGGMNTEAFF
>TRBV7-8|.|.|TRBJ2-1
TGTGCCAGCAGCCCGATCTTGGCGGCTACTGAGCAGTTCTTC
CASSPILAATEQFF
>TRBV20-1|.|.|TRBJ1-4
TGCAGTGCATCGGGCCAGATCAATGAAAAACTGTTTTTT
CSASGQINEKLFF